The 8 T cell receptor beta chains below come from one sample, sequenced in a study of T cells in Graves' hyperthyroidism and ophthalmopathy (dated by TCRdb to about 2019). Preparation of the library involved multiplex PCR. TCRdb names Illumina HiSeq 2000 as the instrument used. TCR beta CDR3 regions were amplified from RNA transcripts. For the first round of RT-PCR on the TCR CDR3, the HTBI primer set was used together with the Qiagen OneStep RT-PCR kit. TCRdb trimmed the raw reads at Q25, called clones with MiXCR and kept productive beta chains. Under each unique CDR3 protein, matching rows form one entry showing the most common genes and DNA. The sample table lists more than 150,000 distinct CDR3 sequences, about 15% of them with a count of one. About 31% of the sample comes from the top ten. The sample taken for sequencing was blood. These receptors all stem from a woman aged 45 to 65 with Graves' hyperthyroidism.

This clonotype appeared many times. This chain joins TRBV4-1 and TRBJ1-2; D is ambiguous. This CDR3 spans 11 amino acids. V gave up 1 base and J gave up 7 bases, with 4 bases separating them. Germline loops: CDR1 MGHRA, CDR2 YSYEKL. CDR3 in amino acids: CASSQGFGYTF. For the CDR3, the DNA is TGCGCCAGCAGCCAAGGATTTGGCTACACCTTC.

This clonotype was detected ten times or more. V and J are TRBV7-2 and TRBJ2-5, with D maybe TRBD1 (6 bases). Looked up from germline, CDR1 is SGHTA and CDR2 is FQGNSA. The CDR3 is 13 amino acids. The germline V and J ends were trimmed by 5 bases and 6 bases, with 13 bases remaining between them. The CDR3 loop is CASSLWQGKTQYF. Written as DNA, the CDR3 is TGTGCCAGCAGCCTTTGGCAGGGGAAGACCCAGTACTTC.

This clonotype occurred many times. This chain joins TRBV24-1 and TRBJ1-2; D is undetermined. Trimming shortened V by 4 bases and J by 5 bases, and 7 bases separated the two germline ends. The germline V gene encodes CDR1 KGHDR and CDR2 SFDVKD. The CDR3 runs 12 residues. CDR3 sequence: CATSEREYGYTF. CDR3 nucleotide sequence: TGTGCCACCAGTGAAAGGGAGTATGGCTACACCTTC.

The chain is built from TRBV7-6 and TRBJ2-7, with no clear D. This CDR3 has 16 amino acids. Germline V CDR1 and CDR2: SGHVS, FNYEAQ. V lost 0 bases and J 4 bases, leaving 16 bases between the germline ends. CDR3 bases: TGTGCCAGCAGCTTAGCCCCGGAAGGGTTGGGATACGAGCAGTACTTC. Amino acids: CASSLAPEGLGYEQYF.

This clonotype was observed a few times. This CDR3 is CASSQDESLDSGNTIYF. The CDR3, as DNA: TGTGCCAGCAGCCAAGATGAAAGCTTGGACTCTGGAAACACCATATATTTT. V is TRBV3-2 and J is TRBJ1-3. TRBV3-2 is reported as a pseudogene. This CDR3 is built from 17 residues.

This clonotype was observed at least ten times. The V gene is TRBV19, the J gene TRBJ2-1; unclear D gene. The V gene lost 3 bases and the J gene lost 4 bases, with 4 bases spanning the gap. This CDR3 spans 12 amino acids. Germline CDR1 is LNHDA and CDR2 is SQIVND (reference sequence). CDR3 bases: TGTGCCAGTAGTATCGGGTACAATGAGCAGTTCTTC. This translates into CASSIGYNEQFF.

This clonotype was seen repeatedly, ten times or more. The genes are TRBV10-1 and TRBJ1-4; D might be TRBD1 (6 bases). Per the germline V gene, CDR1 is WNHNN and CDR2 is SYGVQD (reference sequence). Trimming shortened V by 6 bases and J by 5 bases, and 25 bases separated the two germline ends. The CDR3 length is 18 residues. The chain's CDR3 is CASRPTRQNRRGNEKLFF. CDR3 in DNA: TGCGCCAGCAGACCAACCAGACAGAATCGGAGGGGGAATGAAAAACTGTTTTTT.

This clonotype was picked up many times. The J gene is TRBJ2-2, the V gene TRBV10-1; D not certain. Trimming removed 5 bases at V and 4 bases at J, with 14 bases between. Per the germline V gene, CDR1 is WNHNN and CDR2 is SYGVQD (reference sequence). This CDR3 is built from 15 residues. In nucleotides, the CDR3 is TGCGCCAGCAGTCCTGACCCAACCACCACCGGGGAGCTGTTTTTT. The encoded protein is CASSPDPTTTGELFF.